The 19 T cell receptor beta chains below come from one sample, sequenced in a study of human T cells and chemical hapten exposure. TCRdb reanalysed the RACE reads using MiXCR and keeps one entry per CDR3 protein. The sample holds about 380,000 distinct CDR3 sequences; more than 4.5% are singletons and the top ten take 2.6%. The time point was: pre-sensitization, week 0. The treatment: therapeutic diphenylcyclopropenone sensitization with weekly scalp DPC. The sample was whole blood, taken in connection with sensitization to the hapten diphenylcyclopropenone (DPC). These receptors originate from a woman in her 50s with alopecia areata. Some clones in this sample may be carry-over from other donors' samples.

Ten or more counts support this clonotype. This chain uses TRBV18 with TRBJ1-1; no definite D call. This CDR3 spans 12 amino acids. Per germline, CDR1 KGHSH and CDR2 LQKENI. V lost 6 bases and J 5 bases, leaving 10 bases between the germline ends. The CDR3: CASSNLGTEAFF. The CDR3 coding sequence is TGTGCCAGCTCTAACCTAGGGACTGAAGCTTTCTTT.

There are many counts of this clonotype. V is TRBV6-5 and J is TRBJ1-2, with 7 nucleotides matching TRBD1. The junction had 10 bases not matched to a gene; V was cut back by 6 bases and J by 9 bases. Germline V gives CDR1 MNHEY, CDR2 SVGAGI. The CDR3 contains 13 residues. CDR3 residues: CASRGGRDSRYTF. The CDR3 DNA sequence: TGTGCCAGCAGGGGCGGGAGGGACAGCCGCTACACCTTC.

This clonotype was detected a few times. The chain couples TRBV7-2 to TRBJ1-3; D gene ambiguous. Deletions cut 5 bases from V and 0 bases from J, with 11 bases between. CDR3 length: 15 amino acids. Germline V CDR1 and CDR2: SGHTA, FQGNSA. The CDR3 region is CASSRGRSSGNTIYF. The DNA of the CDR3 is TGTGCCAGCAGCCGTGGACGGAGCTCTGGAAACACCATATATTTT.

The sample holds many counts of this clonotype. This chain joins TRBV6-5 and TRBJ2-3, with 7 nucleotides matching TRBD2. The ends lost 7 bases at V and 2 bases at J; junction bases unmatched: 3. This CDR3 is 13 amino acids long. The germline V gene encodes CDR1 MNHEY and CDR2 SVGAGI. CDR3 coding DNA: TGTGCCAGCAAAGCGGGATCCACAGATACGCAGTATTTT. This codes for CASKAGSTDTQYF.

V is TRBV29-1 and J is TRBJ2-2, with 11 bases matching TRBD2. CDR1 and CDR2 from the germline V gene are SQVTM and ANQGSEA. The V segment lost 4 bases and the J segment 7 bases; nucleotides outside the gene matches: 8. There are 15 residues in the CDR3. This CDR3 is CSVGLAGTNGGELFF. The DNA for the CDR3 is TGCAGCGTTGGACTAGCGGGAACGAATGGCGGGGAGCTGTTTTTT.

Ten or more counts support this clonotype. The chain employs TRBV5-1 and TRBJ2-3; 10 nucleotides agree with TRBD2. This CDR3 has 16 residues. Per germline, CDR1 SGHRS and CDR2 YFSETQ. After removal of 1 base from V and 3 bases from J, the junction contained 5 bases not matched to a gene. DNA of the CDR3: TGCGCCAGCAGCTTGTCGGCTAGCGGGAGTACAGATACGCAGTATTTT. Residues: CASSLSASGSTDTQYF.

The V and J genes are TRBV11-2 and TRBJ1-2, with 7 nucleotides matching TRBD1. CDR3 length: 16 amino acids. J was trimmed by 0 bases and V by 5 bases; bases with no gene match: 9. Germline CDR1 and CDR2: SGHAT and FQNNGV. The CDR3 DNA is TGTGCCAGCAGCCCGATCCGGGACAGATCTAACTATGGCTACACCTTC. It specifies CASSPIRDRSNYGYTF.

This clonotype came up many times. The chain couples TRBV6-5 to TRBJ2-1; TRBD2 matches at 10 bases. J lost 5 bases, V lost 5 bases, and 6 bases had no gene match. The CDR3 length is 15 residues. CDR1 and CDR2 (germline): MNHEY, SVGAGI. The CDR3 reads CASSQLAGGHNEQFF. For the CDR3, the DNA is TGTGCCAGCAGTCAGTTAGCGGGAGGACACAATGAGCAGTTCTTC.

This clonotype was seen at least ten times. The CDR3: CASSLDKKSYEQYF. The DNA for the CDR3 is TGTGCCAGCAGCTTGGACAAGAAATCCTACGAGCAGTACTTC. This chain links TRBV7-9 with TRBJ2-7; weak D call: TRBD1 (5 bases). From germline, CDR1 is SEHNR and CDR2 FQNEAQ (reference sequence). The ends were cut back, 3 bases at V and 1 base at J, with 10 bases in the middle. The CDR3 totals 14 residues.

This clonotype was seen repeatedly, ten times or more. Here the CDR3 reads CASSSQGLAGGADTQYF. The CDR3 DNA reads as TGTGCCAGCAGTTCCCAGGGACTAGCGGGAGGCGCAGATACGCAGTATTTT. V gene TRBV28 combines with J gene TRBJ2-3; 15 bases line up with TRBD2. Germline V lookup: CDR1 MDHEN, CDR2 SYDVKM. The V and J ends lost 4 bases and 4 bases, in that order; junction bases with no gene match: 6. This CDR3 has 17 amino acids.

This clonotype showed up many times. The chain joins TRBV6-2 or TRBV6-3 to TRBJ2-1; 14 bases align to TRBD2. The CDR3 consists of 14 residues. CDR1 is MNHEY, CDR2 SVGEGT, per germline. V shed 6 bases and J 8 bases; nucleotides not matched to a gene: 3. The CDR3 loop is CASRTSGGDYEQFF. CDR3 sequence (DNA): TGTGCCAGCAGGACTAGCGGGGGGGATTATGAGCAGTTCTTC.

The gene calls are TRBV2 and TRBJ2-7; D is unresolved. The CDR3 covers 11 residues. Germline CDR1 and CDR2: SNHLY and FYNNEI. V was cut by 2 bases and J by 7 bases, with 6 bases left in between. CDR3 sequence: CASSELGEQYF. In nucleotides, the CDR3 is TGTGCCAGCAGTGAATTGGGTGAGCAGTACTTC.

In this sample, this clonotype turned up many times. The V call is TRBV10-3, the J call TRBJ2-2, with unresolved D. Between the trimmed V and J ends, which lost 8 bases and 2 bases, there was a span of 9 bases. This CDR3 is 13 amino acids long. Germline assignment: CDR1 ENHRY and CDR2 SYGVKD. CDR3 loop: CAIWSSNTGELFF. In nucleotides, the CDR3 is TGTGCCATCTGGTCGAGCAACACCGGGGAGCTGTTTTTT.

Many counts were recorded for this clonotype. The chain links TRBV7-9 to TRBJ2-3, with TRBD1 matching 8 bases. Losses at the gene ends were 4 bases for V and 9 bases for J; bases not matched to a gene: 3. Germline CDR1 SEHNR, CDR2 FQNEAQ (reference sequence). The CDR3 is 12 residues long. CDR3 DNA sequence: TGTGCCAGCAGCTCGGGACAGGCCACGCAGTATTTT. Residues: CASSSGQATQYF.

This clonotype was detected ten times or more. CDR3 nucleotides: TGTGCCACCAGTGATTCCCGAAACACCGGGGAGCTGTTTTTT. Its translation: CATSDSRNTGELFF. The genes are TRBV24-1 and TRBJ2-2; no clear D gene. CDR1 is KGHDR and CDR2 is SFDVKD in the germline V gene. This CDR3 is 14 amino acids long. V lost 2 bases, J lost 2 bases, and 5 bases lay in between.

This clonotype was counted a few times. The chain has TRBV3-1 and TRBJ2-3; no clear D. Germline CDR1 reads LGHDT; CDR2 reads YNNKEL (reference sequence). V lost 3 bases, J lost 8 bases, and 12 bases lay in between. The CDR3 runs to 13 residues. CDR3 region: CASSHSSMSTQYF. CDR3 bases: TGTGCCAGCAGCCATTCGTCTATGAGTACGCAGTATTTT.

The gene calls are TRBV30 and TRBJ2-3; 7 positions agree with TRBD1. Looked up from germline, CDR1 is GTSNPN and CDR2 is SVGIG (reference sequence). The trim removed 6 bases at V and 2 bases at J, leaving 8 bases unmatched. This CDR3 comprises 14 residues. CDR3 loop: CACRGTAFTDTQYF. The CDR3, as DNA: TGTGCCTGTAGGGGGACAGCTTTCACAGATACGCAGTATTTT.

This chain joins TRBV29-1 and TRBJ2-7; 11 bases align to TRBD1. Losses at the gene ends were 3 bases for V and 4 bases for J; bases not matched to a gene: 5. The CDR3 is 14 amino acids. The germline V gene encodes CDR1 SQVTM and CDR2 ANQGSEA. For the CDR3, the DNA is TGCAGCGTTGAGGGGACAGGGGGTGATTACGAGCAGTACTTC. Encoded protein: CSVEGTGGDYEQYF.

The sample holds many counts of this clonotype. The chain links TRBV10-3 to TRBJ2-1, with D possibly being TRBD1 or TRBD2 (5 bases each). Germline CDR1 is ENHRY and CDR2 is SYGVKD. The V end lost 2 bases, the J end lost 4 bases, and 15 bases lay between the germline ends. This CDR3 has 16 amino acids. The CDR3 spells CAISEPGALTYNEQFF. In DNA, the CDR3 is TGTGCCATCAGTGAGCCCGGGGCCTTGACGTACAATGAGCAGTTCTTC.